Listed below are T cell receptor beta chains from one sample, sequenced in a study of beta chain features in type 1 diabetes. Sequenced by immunoSEQ multiplex PCR; TCRdb stores in-frame clones only, minus some. The sample contains roughly 610,000 clones, 15% to 17% of which appear only once. Sequenced material: naive CD4+ T cells from blood. These receptors were taken from a man between 18 and 35 years old in good health. The CDR3 runs from the conserved cysteine through the conserved F or W. A D gene is named only where the DNA matches it firmly. Rows may omit the clone size; those that give it use once, few, many or a size class.

D gene: .
V gene: TRBV7-8
clone size: few
J gene: TRBJ1-6
CDR3 DNA: TGTGCCAGCAGCTTAGTAACCGGGACCGGAGCTTCACCCCTCCACTTT
CDR3 protein: CASSLVTGTGASPLHF

D gene: .
V gene: TRBV9
clone size: few
J gene: TRBJ1-1
CDR3 DNA: TGTGCCAGCAGAGGGCTCGGGAACACTGAAGCTTTCTTT
CDR3 protein: CASRGLGNTEAFF

D gene: .
V gene: TRBV29-1
clone size: few
J gene: TRBJ2-1
CDR3 DNA: TGCAGCGCTGATGCCGGGACTCCAAAGTTCTTC
CDR3 protein: CSADAGTPKFF

D gene: .
V gene: TRBV20-1
clone size: .
J gene: TRBJ2-3
CDR3 DNA: TGCAGTGCCGTGGTGGCAGATACGCAGTATTTT
CDR3 protein: CSAVVADTQYF

D gene: .
V gene: TRBV5-1
clone size: .
J gene: TRBJ1-4
CDR3 DNA: TGCGCCAGCAGCTTGGTGGCAGCAACTAATGAAAAACTGTTTTTT
CDR3 protein: CASSLVAATNEKLFF

D gene: .
V gene: TRBV9
clone size: .
J gene: TRBJ2-1
CDR3 DNA: TGTGCCAGCAGCGTAGTCGGGGGCCGAAATGAGCAGTTCTTC
CDR3 protein: CASSVVGGRNEQFF

D gene: TRBD1
V gene: TRBV28
clone size: .
J gene: TRBJ1-5
CDR3 DNA: TGTGCCAGCAGCCAACCGGACAGGCAGCCCCAGCATTTT
CDR3 protein: CASSQPDRQPQHF

D gene: .
V gene: TRBV27
clone size: few
J gene: TRBJ1-2
CDR3 DNA: TGTGCCAGCAGTTTAGCGGCATGGAACTATGGCTACACCTTC
CDR3 protein: CASSLAAWNYGYTF

D gene: .
V gene: TRBV7-9
clone size: few
J gene: TRBJ2-1
CDR3 DNA: TGTGCCAGCAGCCAGGACAGCTACAATGAGCAGTTCTTC
CDR3 protein: CASSQDSYNEQFF

D gene: .
V gene: TRBV12-5
clone size: few
J gene: TRBJ1-1
CDR3 DNA: TGTGCTAGTGGGACTAGGGCCCTCCGGGGTGACACTGAAGCTTTCTTT
CDR3 protein: CASGTRALRGDTEAFF

D gene: .
V gene: TRBV19
clone size: few
J gene: TRBJ2-1
CDR3 DNA: TGTGCCAGTAGTACCCGACAGGTTTTCGACAATGAGCAGTTCTTC
CDR3 protein: CASSTRQVFDNEQFF

D gene: TRBD1
V gene: TRBV7-8
clone size: .
J gene: TRBJ2-7
CDR3 DNA: TGTGCCAGCAGCACCCGATCCAGGGGGCGAGAGCAGTACTTC
CDR3 protein: CASSTRSRGREQYF

D gene: TRBD2
V gene: TRBV5-6
clone size: .
J gene: TRBJ2-3
CDR3 DNA: TGTGCCAGCAGCTCTAGCGGGGGCCTAGGAGATACGCAGTATTTT
CDR3 protein: CASSSSGGLGDTQYF

D gene: .
V gene: TRBV6-5
clone size: .
J gene: TRBJ2-1
CDR3 DNA: TGTGCCAGCAGTTCTCGCAATGAGCAGTTCTTC
CDR3 protein: CASSSRNEQFF

D gene: TRBD2
V gene: TRBV28
clone size: few
J gene: TRBJ2-1
CDR3 DNA: TGTGCCAGCAGTTTACTCTTAGCGGGGGGGCGTAATGAGCAGTTCTTC
CDR3 protein: CASSLLLAGGRNEQFF

D gene: .
V gene: TRBV7-3
clone size: .
J gene: TRBJ2-3
CDR3 DNA: TGTGCCAGCAGCTTTCTCACAGATACGCAGTATTTT
CDR3 protein: CASSFLTDTQYF

D gene: TRBD2
V gene: TRBV28
clone size: .
J gene: TRBJ2-7
CDR3 DNA: TGTGCCAGCTTACGCAGCGGGACCCCGGGCTCCTACGAGCAGTACTTC
CDR3 protein: CASLRSGTPGSYEQYF

D gene: .
V gene: TRBV7-9
clone size: .
J gene: TRBJ1-4
CDR3 DNA: TGTGCCAGCAGCTTAGTCAGCCAGGGCTATGAAAAACTGTTTTTT
CDR3 protein: CASSLVSQGYEKLFF

D gene: .
V gene: TRBV4-3
clone size: .
J gene: TRBJ2-5
CDR3 DNA: TGCGCCAGCAGCCGACCGGGACGTAGAGAGACCCAGTACTTC
CDR3 protein: CASSRPGRRETQYF

D gene: TRBD1
V gene: TRBV18
clone size: .
J gene: TRBJ1-1
CDR3 DNA: TGTGCCAGCTCCGACAGGGTACAGAACACTGAAGCTTTCTTT
CDR3 protein: CASSDRVQNTEAFF

D gene: .
V gene: TRBV20-1
clone size: few
J gene: TRBJ2-7
CDR3 DNA: TGCAGTGCTAGACTAGCCTACGAGCAGTACTTC
CDR3 protein: CSARLAYEQYF

D gene: TRBD2
V gene: TRBV6-5
clone size: .
J gene: TRBJ2-7
CDR3 DNA: TGTGCCATCAGGGGACTAGACCACGAGCAGTACTTC
CDR3 protein: CAIRGLDHEQYF

D gene: TRBD1
V gene: TRBV29-1
clone size: few
J gene: TRBJ2-7
CDR3 DNA: TGCAGCGTTGATCGGACAGGGGGCGGATTCACGAGCTCCTACGAGCAGTACTTC
CDR3 protein: CSVDRTGGGFTSSYEQYF